Given below is one T cell receptor (beta chain) in context. No antigen is known for it. The table came from immunoSEQ multiplex PCR; TCRdb's copy has only in-frame clones and leaves some out. In the table there are about 99,000 clones, roughly 94% of which are singletons. This sample was taken from a study of OX40 agonist ivuxolimab in advanced cancers. The wider study: Allowance was made for prior anti-PD-1, anti-PD-L1 or anti-CTLA-4 therapy, and around 41% had some. Study conclusions and caveats: The authors did not determine the antigen specificity of the expanded peripheral T cells. Relative to CD4+, CD8+ T cells held more expanded clones on average.

The germline CDR1 and CDR2 sequences are SGHDT and YYEEEE. This CDR3 has 15 amino acids. Trimming removed 4 bases at V and 4 bases at J, with 15 bases between. The genes are TRBV5-6 and TRBJ2-1; a weak D match, TRBD1 (7 bases). The sample here was CD4+ or CD8+ T cells sorted from blood, taken in a trial of the OX40 agonist ivuxolimab. The receptor comes from an adult with an advanced solid tumor such as melanoma, head and neck, liver or kidney cancer. The CDR3 reads CASSLEGAQYNEQFF. In DNA, the CDR3 is TGTGCCAGCAGCCTGGAGGGGGCTCAATACAATGAGCAGTTCTTC.